This T cell receptor (beta chain) was identified during a study of blood T cell repertoires in COVID-19. Libraries were prepared by immunoSEQ multiplex PCR; TCRdb keeps only in-frame clonotypes and omits some of them. The repertoire has approximately 250,000 clones, approximately 84% of them found once; the top ten carry more than 4%. The V and J ends lost 2 bases and 4 bases, in that order; junction bases with no gene match: 8. This CDR3 comprises 16 residues. The V gene's germline CDR1 is SEHNR and CDR2 FQNEAQ (reference sequence). Input material: peripheral blood. The chain uses TRBV7-9 and TRBJ2-5; TRBD2 agrees at 9 bases. The clonotype originates from a man aged 50-60 years with acute or convalescent COVID-19. In nucleotides, the CDR3 is TGTGCCAGCAGCTTAACAGGGACTAGCCCCCGAGAGACCCAGTACTTC. Its protein product is CASSLTGTSPRETQYF.